The clone carrying this TCR beta chain was detected a few times. The antigen is unknown. Study-wide points: Greatest tumor Treg TCR overlap was with tumor naive CD4+ cells. In terms of TCR gene usage, tumor memory CD4+ T cells clustered together with blood and lymph node memory CD4+ cells, as well as with lymph node naive CD4+ cells.

Germline V gene data show CDR1 as SGHDT and CDR2 as YYEEEE. V shed 4 bases and J 4 bases; nucleotides not matched to a gene: 12. The length of the CDR3 is 16 residues. CD4+CD45RO+CD25- cells were isolated as memory CD4+ T cells. Constant-region reverse primers amplified full-length variable regions, followed by semi-nested Nested Universal Primer A PCR. TCRdb re-called the 5' RACE reads with MiXCR, one entry per CDR3 protein. Here the sample spans roughly 64,000 distinct CDR3 sequences, around a fifth being singletons. The TCR originated in a female donor with breast cancer. The sequenced sample consisted of memory CD4+ T cells sorted from a lymph node. Subset defined: memory CD4+ T cells, CD4+CD45RO+CD25-. The J gene is TRBJ2-7, the V gene TRBV5-6; 9 bases match TRBD1. CDR3 protein: CASSPRRDRADYEQYF. The CDR3 DNA follows: TGTGCCAGCAGCCCCCGCCGGGACAGGGCCGATTACGAGCAGTACTTC.